Presented here are 11 T cell receptor beta chains from one specimen sequenced in a study of cytomegalovirus exposure and HLA in healthy donors (dated by TCRdb to the late 2010s). The library came from the immunoSEQ multiplex PCR assay. For the multiplex PCR, a mixture combining 60 forward primers for TCR Vbeta segments and 13 reverse primers for TCR Jbeta segments was used. The table was pulled from immuneACCESS by TCRdb, which kept in-frame rearrangements only. Such tables lose some clones; where checked, under half of the loss comes from unresolved V genes, and the rest has no known cause. This sample is represented by 85,000 to 95,000 clones; 63% of them were singletons. The top ten clonotypes cover just under 6.5% of the sample. Sequencing was done on a sample of PBMCs. The receptor set was obtained from a young woman in good health and CMV-seronegative.

This clone appeared once. The rearrangement joins TRBV10-3 to TRBJ2-1; 12 nucleotides match TRBD1. CDR3 length: 14 residues. Germline V lookup: CDR1 ENHRY, CDR2 SYGVKD. The J segment lost 9 bases and the V segment lost 7 bases, leaving 7 bases of the junction unmatched. Written as DNA, the CDR3 is TGTGCCATCAACCCGGGACAGGGGGCCAGTGAGCAGTTCTTC. This sequence encodes CAINPGQGASEQFF.

The V and J genes are TRBV18 and TRBJ2-2; 8 bases map to TRBD2. Germline trimming cut 7 bases from V and 4 bases from J; bases unmatched to any gene: 11. From germline, CDR1 is KGHSH and CDR2 LQKENI. CDR3 length equals 16 residues. CDR3: CASLPGGTYSTGELFF. In nucleotides, the CDR3 is TGTGCCAGCTTACCGGGAGGGACATACAGCACCGGGGAGCTGTTTTTT.

The chain employs TRBV12-5 and TRBJ2-3, with TRBD1 identical over 8 bases. In germline, CDR1 is LGHNT, CDR2 FRNRAP. This CDR3 comprises 16 residues. J lost 4 bases, V lost 6 bases, and 12 bases had no gene match. This CDR3 reads CASGPPGTGWADTQYF. As DNA, the CDR3 is TGTGCTAGTGGACCCCCCGGGACAGGCTGGGCAGATACGCAGTATTTT. Together with reference TRBV12-5 and TRBJ2-3, the CDR3 gives the full variable domain: DARVTQTPRHKVTEMGQEVTMRCQPILGHNTVFWYRQTMMQGLELLAYFRNRAPLDDSGMPKDRFSAEMPDATLATLKIQPSEPRDSAVYFCASGPPGTGWADTQYFGPGTRLTVL.

The gene calls are TRBV5-1 and TRBJ1-3; D is possibly TRBD1 (6 bases). The CDR3 is made up of 21 amino acids. Trimming stripped 4 bases from V and 0 bases from J, with 29 bases between. Per germline, CDR1 SGHRS and CDR2 YFSETQ. The DNA of the CDR3 is TGCGCCAGCAGCCCGACCAACCCCCTCATACAGGGATTAGACTCTGGAAACACCATATATTTT. This encodes CASSPTNPLIQGLDSGNTIYF.

The rearrangement links TRBV4-3 to TRBJ2-7; no clear D gene. The V and J ends lost 4 bases and 0 bases respectively, with 10 bases between them. The CDR3 extends over 14 amino acids. Germline CDR1 is LGHNA and CDR2 is YSLEER. The CDR3 reads CASSPLESSYEQYF. CDR3 sequence (DNA): TGCGCCAGCAGCCCCCTTGAGAGCTCCTACGAGCAGTACTTC.

V usage is TRBV6-5 and J usage is TRBJ2-2, with D maybe TRBD2 (5 bases). Per the germline V gene, CDR1 is MNHEY and CDR2 is SVGAGI. Trimming took off 4 bases at V and 3 bases at J, with 9 bases between the two ends. This CDR3 contains 14 residues. CDR3 in amino acids: CASSSYGDTGELFF. DNA for the CDR3: TGTGCCAGCAGTTCCTACGGGGACACCGGGGAGCTGTTTTTT.

This sequence joins TRBV28 and TRBJ2-1, with a weak D call TRBD2 (5 bases). The CDR3 consists of 14 residues. The V gene lost 6 bases and the J gene lost 4 bases, with 13 bases spanning the gap. Germline CDR1 MDHEN, CDR2 SYDVKM. CDR3 coding DNA: TGTGCCAGCAGCCATCCGCGGGCTTACAATGAGCAGTTCTTC. Protein product: CASSHPRAYNEQFF.

The chain is built from TRBV11-2 and TRBJ2-7; 9 bases map to TRBD1. V shed 4 bases and J 0 bases; nucleotides not matched to a gene: 16. Germline lookup yields CDR1 SGHAT and CDR2 FQNNGV. This CDR3 region has 19 residues. CDR3 sequence reads: CASSSLALTGTGSSYEQYF. CDR3 coding DNA: TGTGCCAGCAGCTCTCTAGCGCTGACCGGGACAGGGAGCTCCTACGAGCAGTACTTC.

The chain joins TRBV9 to TRBJ1-2, with 8 bases matching TRBD1. Germline assignment: CDR1 SGDLS and CDR2 YYNGEE. This CDR3 contains 13 residues. V shed 4 bases, J shed 4 bases, and the junction held 3 bases outside the gene matches. The CDR3 reads CASSLGQGYGYTF. CDR3 coding DNA: TGTGCCAGCAGCTTAGGACAGGGCTATGGCTACACCTTC.

The chain joins TRBV10-3 to TRBJ1-6; no clear D gene. CDR1 ENHRY and CDR2 SYGVKD come from the germline V gene. Trimming removed 2 bases at V and 6 bases at J, with 14 bases between. The CDR3 covers 16 residues. The CDR3: CAISEVGLRGNSPLHF. The CDR3 DNA reads as TGTGCCATCAGTGAGGTTGGACTTCGGGGTAATTCACCCCTCCACTTT.

CDR3 nucleotide sequence: TGCAGCGTCCTGGGCCAGGGGGTAACCAACGAGCAGTACTTC. Protein: CSVLGQGVTNEQYF. The chain has TRBV29-1 and TRBJ2-7; 7 bases are a match to TRBD1. The CDR3 sequence is 14 residues long. CDR1 is SQVTM and CDR2 is ANQGSEA in the germline V gene. V dropped 6 bases and J dropped 5; count of bases not matched to a gene: 13.